Shown below are 24 T cell receptor beta chains from a single sample sequenced in a study of Graves' ophthalmopathy and Graves' hyperthyroidism. TCR beta CDR3 amplification used RNA transcripts. First-round RT-PCR relied on HTBI primers, and a second-round multiplex PCR came next. TCRdb called the multiplex PCR reads again in MiXCR, with one record for every CDR3 protein. The data contain 600,000 to 650,000 distinct CDR3 sequences, 22% of them seen just once; the ten biggest clones take up roughly 7.4%. Sequenced sample: peripheral blood. The receptors derive from a woman in her late teens or twenties with stable Graves' hyperthyroidism. Some clones in this sample may be carry-over from other donors' samples.

The chain recombines TRBV18 with TRBJ1-1, with 11 bases aligning to TRBD1. With V trimmed by 6 bases and J by 8 bases, 11 bases remained unmatched. The CDR3 is 15 residues long. Germline-derived CDR1 and CDR2 are KGHSH and LQKENI. Written as DNA, the CDR3 is TGTGCCAGCTCGCGGACAGGGGGCTTTACCACCGAAGCTTTCTTT. Translated, it gives CASSRTGGFTTEAFF.

This clonotype was found a few times. In DNA, the CDR3 is TGTGCCAGCTCCGAGGGATCGCGCACAGATACGCAGTATTTT. Its protein is CASSEGSRTDTQYF. V usage is TRBV18 and J usage is TRBJ2-3; maybe TRBD2 (5 bases). The CDR3 totals 14 residues. The germline gives CDR1 KGHSH, CDR2 LQKENI. V lost 6 bases and J 1 base, leaving 11 bases between the germline ends. The variable domain in full, with the rest retrieved from reference TRBV18 and TRBJ2-3, is NAGVMQNPRHLVRRRGQEARLRCSPMKGHSHVYWYRQLPEEGLKFMVYLQKENIIDESGMPKERFSAEFPKEGPSILRIQQVVRGDSAAYFCASSEGSRTDTQYFGPGTRLTVL.

To note about this clonotype: A much larger clone differs from this one at a single base, so this may be a read error. V gene TRBV10-3 combines with J gene TRBJ1-3; 8 positions agree with TRBD1. The germline CDR1 and CDR2 sequences are ENHRY and SYGVKD. This CDR3 is built from 13 residues. CDR3 loop: CAISATGEYTVYF. The CDR3 region has the DNA TGTGCCATCAGTGCGACAGGGGAATACACCGTATATTTT.

The gene calls are TRBV28 and TRBJ2-6; D ambiguous. Deletions cut 4 bases from V and 1 base from J, with 20 bases between. Per the germline V gene, CDR1 is MDHEN and CDR2 is SYDVKM. CDR3 length: 19 residues. Here the CDR3 DNA reads TGTGCCAGCAGTTCCCACGCGCTGACGTGGTTGTCTGGGGCCAACGTCCTGACTTTC. Its translation is CASSSHALTWLSGANVLTF.

The chain is built from TRBV2 and TRBJ1-1; D call uncertain. Germline V gene sequence: CDR1 SNHLY, CDR2 FYNNEI. The CDR3 loop spans 14 amino acids. V was shortened by 1 base and J by 10 bases, with 16 bases between the two germline ends. This CDR3 reads CASSEGTTSIRAFF. The CDR3, as DNA: TGTGCCAGCAGTGAAGGGACCACTAGCATCCGAGCTTTCTTT.

At least ten counts were recorded for this clonotype. This rearrangement joins TRBV12-3 or TRBV12-4 to TRBJ2-5, with D unresolved. Judging by the DNA end, TRBJ2-4 fits better; the J call may be wrong. The CDR3 has 16 amino acids. The CDR3 DNA is TGTGCCAGCAGCTCACCGAACATGGGGAAGAGAAACATTCAGTACTTC. Its translation is CASSSPNMGKRNIQYF.

This clonotype showed up just a few times. This may arise from a read error, as a much more abundant clone is one base away. This sequence joins TRBV3-1 and TRBJ1-2; no reliable D call. The length of the CDR3 is 11 residues. Germline loops: CDR1 LGHDT, CDR2 YNNKEL (reference sequence). The CDR3 spells CASNQMGGYTF. CDR3 bases: TGTGCCAGCAACCAAATGGGTGGCTACACCTTC.

This clonotype occurred many times. The genes are TRBV20-1 and TRBJ1-1, with D unclear. Trimming removed 5 bases at V and 1 base at J, with 11 bases between. This CDR3 spans 13 amino acids. The germline V gene encodes CDR1 DFQATT and CDR2 SNEGSKA (reference sequence). The CDR3 region has the DNA TGCAGTGCTCTCGGGCCGGCGAACACTGAAGCTTTCTTT. Its translation is CSALGPANTEAFF.

The chain uses TRBV6-1 and TRBJ2-7; TRBD2 matches at 8 bases. Germline V gene lookup returns CDR1 MNHNS and CDR2 SASEGT. The V gene end was trimmed by 6 bases and the J gene end by 1 base; junction bases not matched to a gene: 8. The CDR3 totals 15 residues. The CDR3 protein is CASRPGGVESYEQYF. The DNA for the CDR3 is TGTGCCAGCAGGCCCGGGGGGGTGGAGTCCTACGAGCAGTACTTC.

The chain combines TRBV19 with TRBJ1-1; TRBD1 agrees at 8 bases. Unmatched junction bases numbered 8, after V lost 8 bases and J lost 3 bases. The germline V gene encodes CDR1 LNHDA and CDR2 SQIVND (reference sequence). This CDR3 region has 14 residues. The CDR3 DNA reads as TGTGCCAGTGGACATACAGGGGGGGACACTGAAGCTTTCTTT. Translated: CASGHTGGDTEAFF.

This clonotype was found many times. The rearrangement links TRBV20-1 to TRBJ1-5; possibly TRBD1 for D (5 bases). V shed 1 base and J shed 5 bases, with 12 bases lying between them. The CDR3 contains 14 residues. In germline, CDR1 is DFQATT, CDR2 SNEGSKA (reference sequence). CDR3: CSARGGTLDQPQHF. In nucleotides, the CDR3 is TGCAGTGCTAGAGGGGGGACTCTGGATCAGCCCCAGCATTTT.

This clonotype was picked up a small number of times. The chain recombines TRBV14 with TRBJ2-2; 7 bases line up with TRBD1. The CDR3 sequence is 14 residues long. The V and J ends lost 5 bases and 6 bases, in that order; junction bases with no gene match: 6. Germline loops: CDR1 SGHDN, CDR2 FVKESK. CDR3 loop: CASSGGRGSGELFF. The CDR3 DNA sequence: TGTGCCAGCAGCGGAGGCAGGGGGTCCGGGGAGCTGTTTTTT.

This clonotype came up many times. The chain links TRBV3-1 to TRBJ2-7; 8 positions match TRBD2. The CDR3 consists of 12 residues. J gave up 1 base and V 8 bases, and 1 base lay outside the gene matches. Germline CDR1 reads LGHDT; CDR2 reads YNNKEL (reference sequence). CDR3 loop: CASRGRSYEQYF. CDR3 coding DNA: TGTGCCAGCCGCGGGAGGTCCTACGAGCAGTACTTC.

The chain joins TRBV14 to TRBJ2-5; 7 bases align to TRBD1. Germline V CDR1 and CDR2: SGHDN, FVKESK. J gave up 2 bases and V 4 bases, and 10 bases lay outside the gene matches. This CDR3 is built from 16 residues. The CDR3 DNA is TGTGCCAGCAGCCTTCCCTCTCCGGGACAGCAAGAGACCCAGTACTTC. It specifies CASSLPSPGQQETQYF.

This clonotype was seen repeatedly, ten times or more. The chain joins TRBV10-3 to TRBJ1-2; possibly TRBD1 for D (5 bases). Germline V gene sequence: CDR1 ENHRY, CDR2 SYGVKD. There are 15 residues in the CDR3. Trimming took off 2 bases at V and 1 base at J, with 11 bases between the two ends. The CDR3 here is CAISETQGLNYGYTF. The CDR3 DNA reads TGTGCCATCAGTGAGACGCAGGGCCTTAACTATGGCTACACCTTC.

In its sample, this clonotype was seen many times. The V gene is TRBV12-3 or TRBV12-4, the J gene TRBJ1-1, with D hard to call. This CDR3 has 12 residues. V shed 2 bases and J shed 11 bases, with 12 bases lying between them. This CDR3 is CASSLLELFAFF. The CDR3 DNA follows: TGTGCCAGCAGTTTACTGGAACTATTCGCTTTCTTT.

This clonotype appeared many times. This chain links TRBV6-5 with TRBJ1-1; TRBD1 matches at 7 bases. The V gene's germline CDR1 is MNHEY and CDR2 SVGAGI. The CDR3 is made up of 13 amino acids. Unmatched junction bases numbered 2, after V lost 3 bases and J lost 4 bases. The CDR3 protein is CASSYRQGTEAFF. The CDR3 DNA sequence: TGTGCCAGCAGTTATCGACAGGGCACTGAAGCTTTCTTT.

This clonotype was counted between two and nine times. This chain links TRBV18 with TRBJ1-5; D is possibly TRBD1 (5 bases). Germline lookup yields CDR1 KGHSH and CDR2 LQKENI. The ends were cut back, 3 bases at V and 4 bases at J, with 10 bases in the middle. The length of the CDR3 is 14 residues. CDR3 sequence reads: CASSPLGENQPQHF. The CDR3 region has the DNA TGTGCCAGCTCACCCCTAGGGGAGAATCAGCCCCAGCATTTT.

In its sample, this clonotype was seen many times. The chain links TRBV20-1 to TRBJ1-5; D ambiguous. The length of the CDR3 is 12 residues. V shed 5 bases and J shed 3 bases, with 8 bases lying between them. Germline V lookup: CDR1 DFQATT, CDR2 SNEGSKA (reference sequence). CDR3 sequence reads: CSAGDFNQPQHF. The CDR3 bases are TGCAGTGCTGGCGACTTCAATCAGCCCCAGCATTTT.

This clonotype was seen a handful of times. The chain has TRBV6-5 and TRBJ1-1; tentative D call: TRBD1 (5 bases). CDR1 is MNHEY, CDR2 SVGAGI, per germline. Trimming took 0 bases from V and 1 from J, leaving 12 bases between them. CDR3 size: 16 residues. CDR3 nucleotide sequence: TGTGCCAGCAGTTACTCGGTCAGGACAAAGAACACTGAAGCTTTCTTT. This encodes CASSYSVRTKNTEAFF.

This clonotype was seen repeatedly, ten times or more. This chain uses TRBV28 with TRBJ2-7; TRBD1 aligns across 7 bases. Losses at the gene ends were 1 base for V and 2 bases for J; bases not matched to a gene: 8. Germline values: CDR1 MDHEN, CDR2 SYDVKM. The CDR3 loop spans 16 amino acids. The CDR3 reads CASSLYETGFPYEQYF. CDR3 coding DNA: TGTGCCAGCAGTTTATACGAGACAGGGTTCCCCTACGAGCAGTACTTC.

V gene TRBV30 combines with J gene TRBJ1-1, with D possibly TRBD1 on 6 matching bases. This CDR3 spans 12 amino acids. Germline V CDR1 and CDR2: GTSNPN, SVGIG (reference sequence). The V and J ends lost 6 bases and 5 bases respectively, with 13 bases between them. CDR3 residues: CACKDSLTEAFF. The DNA for the CDR3 is TGTGCCTGCAAGGACAGCCTGACTGAAGCTTTCTTT.

This clonotype showed up just a few times. The chain has TRBV2 and TRBJ1-2, with 7 bases fitting TRBD1. The CDR3 length is 14 residues. The germline V gene has CDR1 SNHLY and CDR2 FYNNEI. With 1 base clipped from V and 7 bases from J, the junction kept 6 bases outside the gene matches. CDR3 protein: CASSEVTGLGGYTF. In DNA form, the CDR3 reads TGTGCCAGCAGTGAAGTGACAGGGCTGGGTGGCTACACCTTC.

V is TRBV28 and J is TRBJ2-5; 7 bases line up with TRBD2. This CDR3 is 13 amino acids long. V lost 10 bases, J lost 3 bases, and 8 bases stayed unmatched. The germline gives CDR1 MDHEN, CDR2 SYDVKM. The CDR3: CATAVGGEETQYF. In DNA, the CDR3 is TGTGCCACTGCGGTTGGGGGGGAAGAGACCCAGTACTTC.